The T cell receptor (beta chain) under discussion was sequenced for a study of cytomegalovirus exposure and HLA in healthy donors. Note on this clone: Its antigen is not identified.

Primers included in the PCR were 60 Vbeta and 13 Jbeta primers. Measured with immunoSEQ multiplex PCR; TCRdb has only the in-frame clones, and not every one. The sample consists of around 99,000 clones, 82% of them appearing once. The germline V and J ends were trimmed by 6 bases and 4 bases, with 12 bases remaining between them. The V gene's germline CDR1 is SNHLY and CDR2 FYNNEI. This CDR3 comprises 13 residues. General study results and limits: The likely explanation for a cluster of highly shared sequence variants was sequencing artifact.

The gene calls are TRBV2 and TRBJ1-2, with D possibly TRBD1 on 5 matching bases. The sample comprised PBMCs. This sequence was found in a man aged 25 to 45 in good health and CMV-seropositive. CDR3 nucleotide sequence: TGTGCCAGCAGCACCACCGGGGGCTATGGCTACACCTTC. As protein: CASSTTGGYGYTF. The full variable domain, completed using reference TRBV2 and TRBJ1-2, is EPEVTQTPSHQVTQMGQEVILRCVPISNHLYFYWYRQILGQKVEFLVSFYNNEISEKSEIFDDQFSVERPDGSNFTLKIRSTKLEDSAMYFCASSTTGGYGYTFGSGTRLTVV.